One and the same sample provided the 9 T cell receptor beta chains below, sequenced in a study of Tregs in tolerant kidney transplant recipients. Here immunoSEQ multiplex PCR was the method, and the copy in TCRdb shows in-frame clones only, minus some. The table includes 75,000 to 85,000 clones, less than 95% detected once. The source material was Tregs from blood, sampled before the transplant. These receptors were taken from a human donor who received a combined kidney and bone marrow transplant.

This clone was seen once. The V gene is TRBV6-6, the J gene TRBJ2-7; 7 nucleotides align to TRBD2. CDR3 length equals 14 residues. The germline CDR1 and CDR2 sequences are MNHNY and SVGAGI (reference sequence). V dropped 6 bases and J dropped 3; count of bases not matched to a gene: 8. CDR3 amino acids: CASRKRDEVYEQYF. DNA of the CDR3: TGTGCCAGCAGGAAGCGGGATGAGGTCTACGAGCAGTACTTC.

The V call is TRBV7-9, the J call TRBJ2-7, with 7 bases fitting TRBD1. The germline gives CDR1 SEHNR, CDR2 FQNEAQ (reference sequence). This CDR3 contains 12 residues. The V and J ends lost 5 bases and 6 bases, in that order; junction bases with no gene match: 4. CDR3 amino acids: CASSPQGTEQYF. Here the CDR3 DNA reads TGTGCCAGCAGCCCACAGGGGACCGAGCAGTACTTC.

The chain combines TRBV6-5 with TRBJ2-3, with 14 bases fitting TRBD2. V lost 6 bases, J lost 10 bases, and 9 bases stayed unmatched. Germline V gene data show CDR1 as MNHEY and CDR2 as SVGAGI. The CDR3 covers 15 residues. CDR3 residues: CASSQRGLAGAAQYF. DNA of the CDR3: TGTGCCAGCAGCCAAAGGGGACTAGCGGGAGCCGCGCAGTATTTT.

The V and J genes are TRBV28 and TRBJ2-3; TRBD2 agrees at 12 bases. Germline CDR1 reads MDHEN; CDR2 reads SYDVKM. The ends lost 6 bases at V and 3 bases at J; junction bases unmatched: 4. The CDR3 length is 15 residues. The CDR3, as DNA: TGTGCCAGCAGCGGGACTAGCGGGCCAACAGATACGCAGTATTTT. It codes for CASSGTSGPTDTQYF.

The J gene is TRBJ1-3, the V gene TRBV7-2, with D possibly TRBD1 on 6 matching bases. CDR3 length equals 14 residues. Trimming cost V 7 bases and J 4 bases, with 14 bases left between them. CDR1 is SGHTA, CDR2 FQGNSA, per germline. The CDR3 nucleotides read TGTGCCAGCACCGAACAGGGCCTCGGAAACACCATATATTTT. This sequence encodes CASTEQGLGNTIYF. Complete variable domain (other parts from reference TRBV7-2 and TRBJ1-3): GAGVSQSPSNKVTEKGKDVELRCDPISGHTALYWYRQSLGQGLEFLIYFQGNSAPDKSGLPSDRFSAERTGGSVSTLTIQRTQQEDSAVYLCASTEQGLGNTIYFGEGSWLTVV.

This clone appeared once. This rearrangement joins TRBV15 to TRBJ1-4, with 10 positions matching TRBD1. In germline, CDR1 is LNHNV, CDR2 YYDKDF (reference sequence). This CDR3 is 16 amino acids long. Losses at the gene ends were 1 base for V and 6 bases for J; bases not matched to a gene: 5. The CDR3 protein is CATSRVMTGGDEKLFF. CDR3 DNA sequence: TGTGCCACCAGCAGAGTAATGACAGGGGGCGATGAAAAACTGTTTTTT.

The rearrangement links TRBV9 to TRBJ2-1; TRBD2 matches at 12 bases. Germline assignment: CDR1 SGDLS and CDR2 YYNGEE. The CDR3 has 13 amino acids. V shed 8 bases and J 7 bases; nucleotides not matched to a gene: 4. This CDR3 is CASGLAGRNEQFF. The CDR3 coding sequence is TGTGCCAGTGGACTAGCGGGAAGGAATGAGCAGTTCTTC.

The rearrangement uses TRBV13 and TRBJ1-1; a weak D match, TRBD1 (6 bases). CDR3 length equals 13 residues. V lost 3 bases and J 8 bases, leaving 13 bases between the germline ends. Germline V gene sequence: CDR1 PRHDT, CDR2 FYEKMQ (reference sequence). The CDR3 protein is CASSFRRGGEAFF. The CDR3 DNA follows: TGTGCCAGCAGCTTTAGAAGGGGGGGAGAAGCTTTCTTT.

CDR3 in DNA: TGTGCCAGCTCACCACTGGTTGATGGACACAATGAGCAGTTCTTC. It is translated as CASSPLVDGHNEQFF. This chain uses TRBV18 with TRBJ2-1; the D is unclear. This CDR3 region has 15 residues. Germline CDR1 is KGHSH and CDR2 is LQKENI. V was pared by 1 base and J by 5 bases, with 12 bases between.